This T cell receptor beta chain was retrieved from a study of cytomegalovirus exposure and HLA in healthy donors. Study-level background: Inside one of the first data releases sat 80 million to 95 million unique TCRs taken from HLA-typed donors. Study findings and constraints: A later analysis linked 15,000 to 20,000 TCR beta sequences to HLA alleles at 0.05 false discovery rate. Whilst most TCR sequences proved rare, a subset of public TCRs occurred across many donors.

Points on this clone: Its antigen is not known.

PCR used 60 Vbeta primers and 13 Jbeta primers. The table came from immunoSEQ multiplex PCR; TCRdb's copy has only in-frame clones and leaves some out. The profile covers 160,000 or so clones, with 86% appearing a single time and nearly 2% taken by the ten largest. Germline V gene lookup returns CDR1 MGHDK and CDR2 SYGVNS. The CDR3 has 16 residues. V was clipped by 1 base and J by 7 bases; unmatched bases: 7. This TCR came from a woman between 18 and 30 years old in good health and CMV-seronegative. Sequencing was carried out using PBMCs. This chain connects TRBV25-1 to TRBJ2-4; 10 nucleotides line up with TRBD1. The CDR3 DNA reads as TGTGCCAGCAGTGAATTGGGGGACAGGGGCTTGAACATTCAGTACTTC. As protein: CASSELGDRGLNIQYF.